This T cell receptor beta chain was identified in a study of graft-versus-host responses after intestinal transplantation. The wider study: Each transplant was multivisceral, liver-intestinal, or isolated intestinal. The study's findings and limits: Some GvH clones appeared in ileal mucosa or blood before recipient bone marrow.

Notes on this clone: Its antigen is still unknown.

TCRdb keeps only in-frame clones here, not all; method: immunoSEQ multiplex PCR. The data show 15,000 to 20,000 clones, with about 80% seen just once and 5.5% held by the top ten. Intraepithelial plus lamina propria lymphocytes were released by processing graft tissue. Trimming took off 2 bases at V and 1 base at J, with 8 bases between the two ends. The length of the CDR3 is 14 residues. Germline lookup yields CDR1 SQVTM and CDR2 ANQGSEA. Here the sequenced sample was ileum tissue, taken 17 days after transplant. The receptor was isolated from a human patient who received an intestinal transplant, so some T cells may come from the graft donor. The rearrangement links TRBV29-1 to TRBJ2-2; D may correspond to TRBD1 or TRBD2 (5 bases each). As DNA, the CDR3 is TGCAGCGTTGAAACGGGACGGAACACCGGGGAGCTGTTTTTT. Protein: CSVETGRNTGELFF.